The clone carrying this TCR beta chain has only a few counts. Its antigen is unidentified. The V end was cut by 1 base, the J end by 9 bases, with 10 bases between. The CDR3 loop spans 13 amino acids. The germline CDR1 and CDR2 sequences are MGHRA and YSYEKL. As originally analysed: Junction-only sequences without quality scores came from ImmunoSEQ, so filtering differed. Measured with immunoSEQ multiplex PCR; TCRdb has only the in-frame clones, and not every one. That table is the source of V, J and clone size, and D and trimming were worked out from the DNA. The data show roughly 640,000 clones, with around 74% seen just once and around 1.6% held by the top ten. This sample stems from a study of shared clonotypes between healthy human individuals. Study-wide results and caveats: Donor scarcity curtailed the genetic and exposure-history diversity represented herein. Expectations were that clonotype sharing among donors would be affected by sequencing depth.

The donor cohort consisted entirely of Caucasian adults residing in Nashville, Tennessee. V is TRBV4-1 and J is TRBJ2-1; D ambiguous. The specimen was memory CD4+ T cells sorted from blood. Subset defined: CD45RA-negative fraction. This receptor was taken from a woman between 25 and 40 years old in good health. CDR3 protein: CASSQVMAAEQFF. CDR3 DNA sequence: TGCGCCAGCAGCCAAGTCATGGCGGCTGAGCAGTTCTTC.